These 19 T cell receptor beta chains were all obtained from the same sample, sequenced in a study of blood T cell repertoires in COVID-19. Clones were read by immunoSEQ multiplex PCR, and TCRdb kept only the in-frame ones, dropping some. There are 150,000 to 200,000 clones in the sample; 89% occur only once, and around 6.6% lies in the top ten. The sample taken for sequencing was peripheral blood. Source of these receptors: a man aged 35 to 55 with acute or convalescent COVID-19.

This clone was found a few times. The genes are TRBV28 and TRBJ1-1; 9 positions match TRBD1. Germline V lookup: CDR1 MDHEN, CDR2 SYDVKM. The CDR3 extends over 15 amino acids. V was pared by 3 bases and J by 11 bases, with 13 bases of the junction left unmatched. The CDR3 bases are TGTGCCAGCAGTTTTCCCGGGACAGGGAATAATAGGGCTTTCTTT. It codes for CASSFPGTGNNRAFF.

The V and J genes are TRBV6-2 or TRBV6-3 and TRBJ2-7; 8 nucleotides match TRBD1. Germline values: CDR1 MNHEY, CDR2 SVGEGT. This CDR3 region has 18 residues. Losses at the gene ends were 3 bases for V and 2 bases for J; bases not matched to a gene: 15. CDR3: CASSYWGTGTGPTYEQYF. For the CDR3, the DNA is TGTGCCAGCAGTTATTGGGGTACCGGGACAGGACCTACCTACGAGCAGTACTTC.

The rearrangement uses TRBV11-3 and TRBJ1-3; unclear D gene. The CDR3 has 17 residues. The V and J ends lost 0 bases and 0 bases respectively, with 12 bases between them. Germline assignment: CDR1 SGHNT and CDR2 YENEEA. CDR3 coding DNA: TGTGCCAGCAGCTTAGAAAATTCGGAGGACTCTGGAAACACCATATATTTT. As protein: CASSLENSEDSGNTIYF.

The chain joins TRBV18 to TRBJ2-1; 8 bases map to TRBD1. The CDR3 loop spans 12 amino acids. Germline-derived CDR1 and CDR2 are KGHSH and LQKENI. J gave up 9 bases and V 5 bases, and 3 bases lay outside the gene matches. The CDR3, as DNA: TGTGCCAGCTCAGACACAGGGGGTGAGCAGTTCTTC. Protein product: CASSDTGGEQFF.

The chain carries TRBV24-1 and TRBJ2-7, with TRBD2 matching over 11 bases. CDR3 length equals 13 residues. The J segment lost 11 bases and the V segment lost 5 bases, leaving 7 bases of the junction unmatched. From germline, CDR1 is KGHDR and CDR2 SFDVKD. CDR3 sequence reads: CATSVPGLAVKYF. In DNA, the CDR3 is TGTGCCACCAGTGTTCCGGGACTAGCGGTTAAGTACTTC.

V is TRBV10-2 and J is TRBJ2-3; TRBD1 agrees at 9 bases. The CDR3 totals 16 residues. V lost 10 bases to trimming and J lost 1 base; unmatched junction nucleotides: 12. The germline gives CDR1 WSHSY, CDR2 SAAADI. CDR3 coding DNA: TGCGCCACCCGTTTACCGGGACAGGGTGGCACAGATACGCAGTATTTT. Its protein is CATRLPGQGGTDTQYF.

The V gene is TRBV28, the J gene TRBJ1-2; TRBD1 agrees at 9 bases. The CDR3 has 16 amino acids. In germline, CDR1 is MDHEN, CDR2 SYDVKM. The junction had 5 bases not matched to a gene; V was cut back by 3 bases and J by 0 bases. In nucleotides, the CDR3 is TGTGCCAGCAGTTTTTCGGGACAGGGTTCTAACTATGGCTACACCTTC. It encodes CASSFSGQGSNYGYTF.

This chain uses TRBV5-5 with TRBJ1-3; no reliable D call. CDR3 length equals 14 residues. Germline V gene sequence: CDR1 SGHKS, CDR2 YYEKEE (reference sequence). Deletions cut 4 bases from V and 0 bases from J, with 8 bases between. CDR3 amino acids: CASSTPGSGNTIYF. In DNA form, the CDR3 reads TGTGCCAGCAGCACCCCGGGCTCTGGAAACACCATATATTTT.

V is TRBV7-9 and J is TRBJ2-7; 12 bases align to TRBD1. Germline V gives CDR1 SEHNR, CDR2 FQNEAQ (reference sequence). V shed 4 bases and J 4 bases; nucleotides not matched to a gene: 8. CDR3 length equals 16 residues. DNA for the CDR3: TGTGCCAGCAGCTCTCTCGGGACAGGGGGCAATTACGAGCAGTACTTC. Residues: CASSSLGTGGNYEQYF.

The rearrangement links TRBV3-1 (or the pseudogene TRBV3-2) to TRBJ1-1; D ambiguous. V was trimmed by 1 base and J by 7 bases, leaving 4 bases between them. Germline V gene lookup returns CDR1 LGHDT and CDR2 YNNKEL (reference sequence). This CDR3 is built from 11 residues. The CDR3 loop reads CASSQAGEAFF. CDR3 in DNA: TGTGCCAGCAGCCAAGCGGGTGAAGCTTTCTTT.

The chain carries TRBV7-6 and TRBJ1-1, with 7 bases matching TRBD1. V shed 4 bases, J shed 1 base, and the junction held 6 bases outside the gene matches. The CDR3 runs to 15 residues. Germline assignment: CDR1 SGHVS and CDR2 FNYEAQ. DNA of the CDR3: TGTGCCAGCAGCTCCGGGACAGCGCGGAACACTGAAGCTTTCTTT. The encoded protein is CASSSGTARNTEAFF.

J is TRBJ1-5 and V is TRBV5-5; a possible D gene is TRBD1 (5 bases). Trimming shortened V by 6 bases and J by 0 bases, and 13 bases separated the two germline ends. The CDR3 loop spans 15 amino acids. The germline V gene has CDR1 SGHKS and CDR2 YYEKEE (reference sequence). The CDR3 nucleotides read TGTGCCAGCACCCGACAGCTAAATAGCAATCAGCCCCAGCATTTT. Residues: CASTRQLNSNQPQHF.

This clone has only a few counts. The chain has TRBV7-3 and TRBJ2-2; D is uncertain. CDR1 and CDR2 from the germline V gene are SGHTA and FQGTGA. CDR3 length equals 14 residues. V was cut by 5 bases and J by 4 bases, with 11 bases left in between. The CDR3 loop reads CASSLSSGTGELFF. The CDR3 DNA sequence: TGTGCCAGCAGCCTCTCTAGTGGCACCGGGGAGCTGTTTTTT.

V is TRBV7-2 and J is TRBJ2-3, with 7 nucleotides matching TRBD2. The germline CDR1 and CDR2 sequences are SGHTA and FQGNSA. V lost 5 bases and J lost 1; bases outside the gene matches: 6. The CDR3 has 15 residues. CDR3 amino acids: CASSPGGRGTDTQYF. CDR3 bases: TGTGCCAGCAGCCCAGGAGGGAGGGGCACAGATACGCAGTATTTT.

CDR3 bases: TGTGCCAGCAGCCCGGGGAGCTCTGGAAACACCATATATTTT. Protein: CASSPGSSGNTIYF. The rearrangement uses TRBV11-2 and TRBJ1-3; D gene ambiguous. The germline gives CDR1 SGHAT, CDR2 FQNNGV. V lost 5 bases to trimming and J lost 0 bases, with 8 bases between them. The CDR3 totals 14 residues.

This clone showed up just once. V gene TRBV19 combines with J gene TRBJ2-2, with 7 bases identical to TRBD1. Germline V CDR1 and CDR2: LNHDA, SQIVND (reference sequence). The CDR3 extends over 15 amino acids. V was pared by 6 bases and J by 0 bases, with 4 bases of the junction left unmatched. The CDR3 DNA follows: TGTGCCAGTAGCCGGGACAGAACGAACACCGGGGAGCTGTTTTTT. Translation gives CASSRDRTNTGELFF.

This sequence joins TRBV7-9 and TRBJ2-7; the match to TRBD1 covers 7 bases. CDR3 size: 16 residues. CDR1 is SEHNR, CDR2 FQNEAQ, per germline (reference sequence). V lost 4 bases to trimming and J lost 4 bases; unmatched junction nucleotides: 13. As DNA, the CDR3 is TGTGCCAGCAGCTCCCGATACAGGGGAATAGGGTACGAGCAGTACTTC. Translating it yields CASSSRYRGIGYEQYF.

The chain couples TRBV2 to TRBJ2-3; 7 nucleotides line up with TRBD1. CDR3 length equals 16 residues. Germline values: CDR1 SNHLY, CDR2 FYNNEI. With 6 bases clipped from V and 3 bases from J, the junction kept 12 bases outside the gene matches. DNA for the CDR3: TGTGCCAGCAGGGAACTGGACAGGAAAGCGACAGATACGCAGTATTTT. Its translation is CASRELDRKATDTQYF.

The rearrangement joins TRBV6-6 to TRBJ2-7; TRBD1 might be the D (5 bases). The germline CDR1 and CDR2 sequences are MNHNY and SVGAGI (reference sequence). The V end lost 4 bases, the J end lost 2 bases, and 9 bases lay between the germline ends. The CDR3 consists of 13 residues. The CDR3 is CASSSPGTYEQYF. The CDR3, as DNA: TGTGCCAGCAGTTCACCAGGGACCTACGAGCAGTACTTC.